Listed here is a single T cell receptor (beta chain). Antigen specificity is unknown. This sample was taken from a study of graft-versus-host responses after intestinal transplantation. Study details: Each recipient received anti-thymocyte globulin induction, then tacrolimus and steroids for approximately 3 years. Points from the study as a whole: Some patients had graft-donor T cell macrochimerism, and their allografts showed high graft-versus-host to host-versus-graft clonal ratios. There were GvH clones found in recipient marrow, and some of them appeared first in ileum or blood. Circulating GvH clone levels at their peak were associated with HvG declines (early post-transplant).

The assay was immunoSEQ multiplex PCR, and TCRdb's table has in-frame clones only and misses some. In the table there are about 40,000 clones, over 90% of which are singletons. The clonotype was recovered from a human patient who received an intestinal transplant, so some T cells may come from the graft donor. The sample here was PBMCs, taken approximately 100 weeks after intestinal transplantation.

The CDR3 DNA sequence: TGTGCCAGTAGTTCTACTCCGGGGAGAAACTCCTACGAGCAGTACTTC. Its translation is CASSSTPGRNSYEQYF. The genes are TRBV19 and TRBJ2-7, with D perhaps matching TRBD2 (5 bases). CDR3 length: 16 amino acids. The germline V gene encodes CDR1 LNHDA and CDR2 SQIVND (reference sequence). The V end was cut by 5 bases, the J end by 0 bases, with 17 bases between. The variable domain in full, with the rest retrieved from reference TRBV19 and TRBJ2-7, is DGGITQSPKYLFRKEGQNVTLSCEQNLNHDAMYWYRQDPGQGLRLIYYSQIVNDFQKGDIAEGYSVSREKKESFPLTVTSAQKNPTAFYLCASSSTPGRNSYEQYFGPGTRLTVT.